This T cell receptor beta chain stems from a study of T cell repertoires in cytomegalovirus infection. On the study more broadly: CMV infection and matching HLA type were both indicated by public TCR beta signatures. Broader study findings: HLA-C-restricted CMV-specific TCR beta clonotypes prevailed in the ex vivo response.

TCRdb independently ran MiXCR on the reads; one entry per CDR3 protein. The sample includes fewer than 900,000 distinct CDR3 sequences, about 28% of them seen just once. Of note for this clonotype: The antigen is undetermined.

The ends were cut back, 4 bases at V and 5 bases at J, with 13 bases in the middle. This CDR3 region has 13 residues. Germline CDR1 SGHRS, CDR2 YFSETQ. The sequence came from a human donor in good health (CMV status not recorded). Some clones in this sample may be carry-over from other donors' samples. Here the sequenced sample was cultured CD8+ T cells from PBMCs, taken from culture after CMV antigen stimulation. The chain carries TRBV5-1 and TRBJ2-7; possible D gene TRBD2, 5 bases. CDR3 DNA: TGCGCCAGCAGCCCCGGACTCCCCCACGAGCAGTACTTC. Translated, it gives CASSPGLPHEQYF.